This T cell receptor beta chain was found in a study of blood T cells in healthy people across ages. V dropped 6 bases and J dropped 6; count of bases not matched to a gene: 9. The CDR3 totals 15 residues. Germline assignment: CDR1 SGHVS and CDR2 FQNEAQ. A second roughly 6 to 11 cycle PCR used barcoded and J-beta primers. TCRdb re-derived calls from the 5' RACE reads in MiXCR, one entry per CDR3 protein. The table shows around 670,000 distinct CDR3 sequences, with about 30% occurring only once. Sequenced: blood. This chain links TRBV7-8 with TRBJ2-1, with TRBD2 matching over 9 bases. The sequence derives from a woman older than 75 in good health. The CDR3 here is CASSKGGLACNEQFF. In nucleotides, the CDR3 is TGTGCCAGCAGTAAGGGGGGACTAGCATGCAATGAGCAGTTCTTC.